These 20 T cell receptor beta chains share one sample of origin, sequenced in a study of blood T cells in healthy people across ages. The use of a sample-barcoded 5' primer and a J-beta primer mix characterized a second PCR of roughly 7 to 11 cycles. TCRdb re-called the 5' RACE reads with MiXCR, one entry per CDR3 protein. The sample shows about 680,000 distinct CDR3 sequences, around 45% of them seen only once. The source material was blood. These receptor sequences come from an older woman in good health.

This clonotype was seen a few times. The V gene is TRBV29-1, the J gene TRBJ1-2; no firm D call. Trimming took off 4 bases at V and 7 bases at J, with 7 bases between the two ends. The CDR3 runs 10 residues. Germline V gene sequence: CDR1 SQVTM, CDR2 ANQGSEA. The CDR3 DNA reads as TGCAGCGTTGCCAAGACTGGCTACACCTTC. As protein: CSVAKTGYTF.

The rearrangement uses TRBV20-1 and TRBJ2-1; weak D call: TRBD1 (6 bases). CDR1 DFQATT and CDR2 SNEGSKA come from the germline V gene (reference sequence). The V and J ends lost 5 bases and 12 bases respectively, with 23 bases between them. The CDR3 extends over 14 amino acids. The CDR3 sequence: CSAYGSGELLRQFF. CDR3 nucleotides: TGCAGTGCTTATGGGTCAGGGGAACTCCTTAGGCAGTTCTTC.

CDR3 in amino acids: CSHEGRDEQYF. CDR3 bases: TGCAGTCATGAGGGTAGGGATGAGCAGTACTTC. The chain is built from TRBV29-1 and TRBJ2-5; possible D gene TRBD2, 5 bases. CDR1 is SQVTM, CDR2 ANQGSEA, per germline. This CDR3 contains 11 residues.

This clonotype was counted ten times or more. The chain recombines TRBV18 with TRBJ2-7; 7 positions agree with TRBD1. The CDR3 loop spans 18 amino acids. The germline CDR1 and CDR2 sequences are KGHSH and LQKENI. Trimming at V came to 6 bases and at J to 0 bases, leaving 17 bases not matched to a gene. CDR3 DNA sequence: TGTGCCAGCTCTTCAGGGGGTGCTTTTAGCGTGGTCTCCTACGAGCAGTACTTC. Translating gives CASSSGGAFSVVSYEQYF. Supplemented by reference TRBV18 and TRBJ2-7, the full variable domain reads NAGVMQNPRHLVRRRGQEARLRCSPMKGHSHVYWYRQLPEEGLKFMVYLQKENIIDESGMPKERFSAEFPKEGPSILRIQQVVRGDSAAYFCASSSGGAFSVVSYEQYFGPGTRLTVT.

Of note for this clonotype: The junction does not match germline at one end; this may be a read error. The chain uses TRBV30 and TRBJ2-6; possibly TRBD1 for D (5 bases). CDR1 is GTSNPN and CDR2 is SVGIG in the germline V gene (reference sequence). This CDR3 comprises 15 residues. In DNA, the CDR3 is TGTGCCTGGAGGCATACACACTCTGGGGCCGACGTCCTGACTTTC. Translating it yields CAWRHTHSGADVLTF.

Details on this clonotype: A read error may explain this, as a much larger clone is one base away. The rearrangement uses TRBV12-5 and TRBJ2-7; no clear D gene. CDR1 LGHNT and CDR2 FRNRAP come from the germline V gene. The ends were cut back, 7 bases at V and 7 bases at J, with 26 bases in the middle. This CDR3 comprises 16 residues. As DNA, the CDR3 is TGTGCTAGTGCCCTAAGAAGCCCCGTGCGGCTCAATGAGCAGTACTTC. This sequence encodes CASALRSPVRLNEQYF.

This clonotype was found once. The V gene is TRBV25-1, the J gene TRBJ1-6, with no clear D. There are 13 residues in the CDR3. V was clipped by 6 bases and J by 8 bases, with 11 bases between them. Germline V lookup: CDR1 MGHDK, CDR2 SYGVNS. CDR3 region: CASRGYGDSPLHF. Written as DNA, the CDR3 is TGTGCCAGCAGGGGATACGGGGATTCACCCCTCCACTTT. Full variable domain (remainder filled in from reference TRBV25-1 and TRBJ1-6): EADIYQTPRYLVIGTGKKITLECSQTMGHDKMYWYQQDPGMELHLIHYSYGVNSTEKGDLSSESTVSRIRTEHFPLTLESARPSHTSQYLCASRGYGDSPLHFGNGTRLTVT.

This clonotype turned up a few times. The rearrangement joins TRBV2 to TRBJ2-5; 8 bases are a match to TRBD1. CDR1 is SNHLY and CDR2 is FYNNEI in the germline V gene. The CDR3 runs 15 residues. V lost 5 bases, J lost 5 bases, and 10 bases stayed unmatched. The chain's CDR3 is CASSYDRGWMETQYF. In nucleotides, the CDR3 is TGTGCCAGCAGTTATGACAGGGGTTGGATGGAGACCCAGTACTTC.

This clonotype was observed a few times. The V call is TRBV7-2, the J call TRBJ2-3; the D call may be TRBD1 or TRBD2 (6 bases each). Trimming removed 3 bases from V and 0 bases from J, with 13 bases in between. Germline values: CDR1 SGHTA, CDR2 FQGNSA. The CDR3 runs to 16 residues. The CDR3: CASSFSGASSTDTQYF. The CDR3 DNA reads as TGTGCCAGCAGCTTCTCGGGGGCTTCTAGCACAGATACGCAGTATTTT.

The rearrangement uses TRBV7-2 and TRBJ2-5; 8 nucleotides match TRBD1. V was clipped by 0 bases and J by 5 bases; unmatched bases: 8. The CDR3 covers 16 residues. The germline V gene has CDR1 SGHTA and CDR2 FQGNSA. In DNA form, the CDR3 reads TGTGCCAGCAGCTTAGCCGGGACAGGAGGGCACGAGACCCAGTACTTC. Translated: CASSLAGTGGHETQYF.

The J gene is TRBJ2-3, the V gene TRBV5-1; unclear D gene. The CDR3 totals 16 residues. The V end was cut by 0 bases, the J end by 0 bases, with 11 bases between. Germline V gene data show CDR1 as SGHRS and CDR2 as YFSETQ. CDR3 nucleotides: TGCGCCAGCAGCTTGGATCCAGCAACTAGCACAGATACGCAGTATTTT. Protein sequence: CASSLDPATSTDTQYF.

The V gene is TRBV4-3, the J gene TRBJ2-1; 10 positions agree with TRBD2. Germline V gene lookup returns CDR1 LGHNA and CDR2 YSLEER. This CDR3 is 17 amino acids long. Trimming took 1 base from V and 10 from J; bases not matched to a gene: 13. In DNA form, the CDR3 reads TGCGCCAGCAGCCAAGCCGAGGGGGTAGCGGGAGGAGGGGAGCAGTTCTTC. It yields the protein CASSQAEGVAGGGEQFF.

V usage is TRBV2 and J usage is TRBJ2-3; TRBD2 matches at 7 bases. The germline V gene encodes CDR1 SNHLY and CDR2 FYNNEI. The CDR3 is 15 amino acids. V shed 6 bases, J shed 4 bases, and the junction held 10 bases outside the gene matches. The CDR3 region is CASRGAGRRSDTQYF. CDR3 bases: TGTGCCAGCAGGGGAGCGGGAAGAAGATCAGATACGCAGTATTTT.

The genes are TRBV3-1 and TRBJ2-1; D ambiguous. The germline V and J ends were trimmed by 0 bases and 5 bases, with 11 bases remaining between them. Germline lookup yields CDR1 LGHDT and CDR2 YNNKEL (reference sequence). This CDR3 has 15 residues. CDR3 in amino acids: CASSQESSRNNEQFF. For the CDR3, the DNA is TGTGCCAGCAGCCAAGAATCCTCGCGTAACAATGAGCAGTTCTTC.

The chain is built from TRBV6-2 or TRBV6-3 and TRBJ2-3; 10 bases agree with TRBD2. The germline V gene encodes CDR1 MNHEY and CDR2 SVGEGT. This CDR3 is built from 17 residues. Trimming at V came to 6 bases and at J to 1 base, leaving 10 bases not matched to a gene. CDR3 protein: CASRKTSGATRTDTQYF. CDR3 sequence (DNA): TGTGCCAGCAGGAAAACTAGCGGGGCGACTCGCACAGATACGCAGTATTTT.

The genes are TRBV29-1 and TRBJ2-7; no definite D call. V lost 0 bases and J 2 bases, leaving 8 bases between the germline ends. The CDR3 length is 13 residues. Germline loops: CDR1 SQVTM, CDR2 ANQGSEA. As DNA, the CDR3 is TGCAGCGTTGAAGATCGGGCTGCCTACGAGCAGTACTTC. Its translation: CSVEDRAAYEQYF.

This clonotype has a handful of counts. The chain is built from TRBV20-1 and TRBJ1-6; weak D call: TRBD1 (6 bases). Per the germline V gene, CDR1 is DFQATT and CDR2 is SNEGSKA (reference sequence). The length of the CDR3 is 14 residues. V lost 6 bases and J lost 10, with 19 bases in between. CDR3 in DNA: TGCAGTGCCCCTCTTAACGGGGGCGACTCACCCCTCCACTTT. This translates into CSAPLNGGDSPLHF.

This chain joins TRBV5-1 and TRBJ1-5, with TRBD1 as a possible D gene (6 bases). The germline V gene encodes CDR1 SGHRS and CDR2 YFSETQ. The CDR3 has 17 residues. The V gene lost 1 base and the J gene lost 5 bases, with 19 bases spanning the gap. The chain's CDR3 is CASSLLPSQGRHQPQHF. The CDR3, as DNA: TGCGCCAGCAGCTTGCTACCGTCACAGGGACGGCATCAGCCCCAGCATTTT.

The chain has TRBV4-1 and TRBJ2-7, with 7 bases matching TRBD1. The CDR3 is 16 residues long. Looked up from germline, CDR1 is MGHRA and CDR2 is YSYEKL. J was trimmed by 7 bases and V by 0 bases; bases with no gene match: 12. The DNA for the CDR3 is TGCGCCAGCAGCCAAGATAATGCATACGGACAGGAGGAGCAGTACTTC. Residues: CASSQDNAYGQEEQYF.

The V call is TRBV5-1, the J call TRBJ2-3; D might be TRBD1 (6 bases). The CDR3 loop spans 14 amino acids. Trimming left V 7 bases short and J 2 bases short, with 14 bases between. Germline V gene data show CDR1 as SGHRS and CDR2 as YFSETQ. The CDR3 loop reads CASLGDTDTDTQYF. The DNA for the CDR3 is TGCGCCAGCCTTGGGGACACTGACACAGATACGCAGTATTTT.